Below are 5 T cell receptor beta chains sequenced from a single sample in a study of blood T cell repertoires in COVID-19. Produced via immunoSEQ multiplex PCR; TCRdb's table is partial and in-frame only. Of fewer than 500,000 clones detected, more than 75% appear once; the ten largest clones hold 1% to 1.5%. The specimen was PBMCs or T cells enriched from blood (not recorded which). All receptors derive from a man in his thirties or forties who had recovered from COVID-19.

This clone was recorded only once. This chain uses TRBV10-3 with TRBJ2-7, with 11 bases fitting TRBD1. With 5 bases clipped from V and 5 bases from J, the junction kept 2 bases outside the gene matches. Germline V CDR1 and CDR2: ENHRY, SYGVKD. This CDR3 is built from 13 residues. As DNA, the CDR3 is TGTGCCATCAGTTGGGACAGGGGGAACGAGCAGTACTTC. It codes for CAISWDRGNEQYF.

The chain is built from TRBV12-5 and TRBJ1-1; D not certain. CDR3 length equals 9 residues. CDR1 and CDR2 (germline): LGHNT, FRNRAP. V lost 5 bases to trimming and J lost 12 bases, with 7 bases between them. The CDR3, as DNA: TGTGCTAGTGGTCTTGAGACTTTCTTT. It encodes CASGLETFF. Full variable domain (missing parts from reference TRBV12-5 and TRBJ1-1): DARVTQTPRHKVTEMGQEVTMRCQPILGHNTVFWYRQTMMQGLELLAYFRNRAPLDDSGMPKDRFSAEMPDATLATLKIQPSEPRDSAVYFCASGLETFFGQGTRLTVV.

The rearrangement joins TRBV5-6 to TRBJ2-3; D is unclear. V lost 6 bases to trimming and J lost 4 bases, with 15 bases between them. This CDR3 region has 14 residues. Germline V gene data show CDR1 as SGHDT and CDR2 as YYEEEE. This chain's CDR3 is CASTLRAVPDTQYF. DNA for the CDR3: TGTGCCAGCACCCTCCGTGCGGTCCCAGATACGCAGTATTTT.

The V call is TRBV7-8, the J call TRBJ2-1, with 11 bases matching TRBD2. Trimming removed 7 bases from V and 9 bases from J; junction bases left unmatched: 23. The CDR3 is 19 residues long. Germline CDR1 and CDR2: SGHVS and FQNEAQ. The CDR3 sequence is CASIPSGYGDLAGGREQFF. For the CDR3, the DNA is TGTGCCAGCATTCCATCGGGTTATGGGGACTTAGCGGGGGGGCGTGAGCAGTTCTTC.

V and J are TRBV4-3 and TRBJ1-1; no clear D gene. The V and J ends lost 4 bases and 0 bases respectively, with 9 bases between them. Germline loops: CDR1 LGHNA, CDR2 YSLEER. This CDR3 is 14 amino acids long. The CDR3 loop reads CASSPDTMNTEAFF. For the CDR3, the DNA is TGCGCCAGCAGCCCCGACACGATGAACACTGAAGCTTTCTTT.